What follows are 25 T cell receptor beta chains derived from one specimen sequenced in a study of beta chain features in type 1 diabetes. Study-wide points: People with Type 1 diabetes carried modestly yet significantly shorter TCRB CDR3s in all four CD4+ subsets.

All of the isolated RNA was reverse transcribed, so expressed TCRB transcripts were sequenced. Method: immunoSEQ multiplex PCR; TCRdb's copy keeps in-frame clones and lacks some. The repertoire holds about 160,000 clones, with 7.8% as singletons. Antigens of these TCRs are unknown. Sequencing input: central memory CD4+ T cells from blood. These receptor sequences come from a woman aged 35 to 49 with type 1 diabetes.

The chain recombines TRBV7-6 with TRBJ1-1; TRBD1 aligns across 8 bases. Per the germline V gene, CDR1 is SGHVS and CDR2 is FNYEAQ. The CDR3 has 14 residues. V was pared by 5 bases and J by 3 bases, with 5 bases of the junction left unmatched. DNA of the CDR3: TGTGCCAGCAGCCACAGGGGGGTTGACACTGAAGCTTTCTTT. It encodes CASSHRGVDTEAFF.

This chain uses TRBV29-1 with TRBJ2-5; 8 bases are shared with TRBD2. The CDR3 runs to 12 residues. Germline assignment: CDR1 SQVTM and CDR2 ANQGSEA. Trimming at V came to 7 bases and at J to 2 bases, leaving 3 bases not matched to a gene. The CDR3 region has the DNA TGCAGCGGTCGGGGGGGGCAAGAGACCCAGTACTTC. It translates to CSGRGGQETQYF.

The V call is TRBV6-4, the J call TRBJ1-6; D perhaps matches TRBD1 (5 bases). CDR3 length: 16 amino acids. V lost 6 bases to trimming and J lost 0 bases, with 12 bases between them. Germline-derived CDR1 and CDR2 are MRHNA and SNTAGT. The CDR3 sequence: CASRPQASSYNSPLHF. Here the CDR3 DNA reads TGTGCCAGCAGACCACAGGCCAGCTCCTATAATTCACCCCTCCACTTT.

This clone was seen a few times. The chain employs TRBV28 and TRBJ1-6, with D unresolved. Germline V gives CDR1 MDHEN, CDR2 SYDVKM. The CDR3 runs to 12 residues. The chain's CDR3 is CATRVINSPLHF. DNA for the CDR3: TGTGCTACCCGGGTTATCAATTCACCCCTCCACTTT. The full variable domain, rest sourced from reference TRBV28 and TRBJ1-6, is DVKVTQSSRYLVKRTGEKVFLECVQDMDHENMFWYRQDPGLGLRLIYFSYDVKMKEKGDIPEGYSVSREKKERFSLILESASTNQTSMYLCATRVINSPLHFGNGTRLTVT.

The chain joins TRBV19 to TRBJ2-1; 7 bases line up with TRBD1. Germline V gene sequence: CDR1 LNHDA, CDR2 SQIVND (reference sequence). This CDR3 contains 16 residues. The ends lost 10 bases at V and 0 bases at J; junction bases unmatched: 12. CDR3 nucleotides: TGTGCCACCTATAGACAGGGAGATAGCTCCTACAATGAGCAGTTCTTC. Translation gives CATYRQGDSSYNEQFF.

This sequence joins TRBV18 and TRBJ1-1; no reliable D call. In germline, CDR1 is KGHSH, CDR2 LQKENI. The germline V and J ends were trimmed by 0 bases and 5 bases, with 16 bases remaining between them. This CDR3 contains 16 residues. The CDR3 loop is CASSPPGNTGKTEAFF. CDR3 coding DNA: TGTGCCAGCTCACCACCGGGTAACACGGGGAAAACTGAAGCTTTCTTT. Together with reference TRBV18 and TRBJ1-1, the CDR3 gives the full variable domain: NAGVMQNPRHLVRRRGQEARLRCSPMKGHSHVYWYRQLPEEGLKFMVYLQKENIIDESGMPKERFSAEFPKEGPSILRIQQVVRGDSAAYFCASSPPGNTGKTEAFFGQGTRLTVV.

V usage is TRBV18 and J usage is TRBJ2-7; the D is unclear. Trimming pared 2 bases from V and 2 bases from J, leaving 4 bases between. The length of the CDR3 is 12 residues. Germline values: CDR1 KGHSH, CDR2 LQKENI. As DNA, the CDR3 is TGTGCCAGCTCACCAAGCCCCTACGAGCAGTACTTC. Amino acids: CASSPSPYEQYF.

V and J are TRBV10-3 and TRBJ2-5; 15 bases align to TRBD2. Losses at the gene ends were 11 bases for V and 4 bases for J; bases not matched to a gene: 11. CDR1 is ENHRY and CDR2 is SYGVKD in the germline V gene. The CDR3 runs to 16 residues. CDR3 DNA: TGTGCCGCCAAGGGGGGACTAGCGGGGGGCGGAGAGACCCAGTACTTC. This sequence encodes CAAKGGLAGGGETQYF.

The table lists this clone with a few counts. The chain joins TRBV5-4 to TRBJ2-5; TRBD1 is a possible D gene (5 bases). Germline CDR1 is SGHNT and CDR2 is YYREEE (reference sequence). V was trimmed by 2 bases and J by 5 bases, leaving 19 bases between them. The CDR3 is 16 amino acids. The CDR3 protein is CASSLTSGPGRETQYF. The CDR3 DNA is TGTGCCAGCAGCTTAACCTCAGGGCCAGGGCGGGAGACCCAGTACTTC.

This chain joins TRBV9 and TRBJ2-1, with 7 bases identical to TRBD2. The CDR3 length is 15 residues. CDR1 is SGDLS, CDR2 YYNGEE, per germline. V shed 3 bases and J 2 bases; nucleotides not matched to a gene: 5. In DNA, the CDR3 is TGTGCCAGCAGCGCTAGCGGACAAACCTACAATGAGCAGTTCTTC. Its translation: CASSASGQTYNEQFF. Based on the CDR3 plus reference TRBV9 and TRBJ2-1, the full variable domain is DSGVTQTPKHLITATGQRVTLRCSPRSGDLSVYWYQQSLDQGLQFLIQYYNGEERAKGNILERFSAQQFPDLHSELNLSSLELGDSALYFCASSASGQTYNEQFFGPGTRLTVL.

This clone was seen a handful of times. This chain uses TRBV5-1 with TRBJ2-7; tentative D call: TRBD2 (6 bases). Trimming cost V 4 bases and J 2 bases, with 10 bases left between them. From germline, CDR1 is SGHRS and CDR2 YFSETQ. This CDR3 is 13 amino acids long. This CDR3 reads CASSPPGAYEQYF. The CDR3 DNA reads TGCGCCAGCAGCCCGCCGGGGGCCTACGAGCAGTACTTC.

The V gene is TRBV19, the J gene TRBJ2-4; no clear D. CDR1 is LNHDA and CDR2 is SQIVND in the germline V gene (reference sequence). V was trimmed by 3 bases and J by 5 bases, leaving 8 bases between them. The CDR3 has 13 amino acids. The CDR3 reads CASSMRQENIQYF. The CDR3 DNA is TGTGCCAGTAGTATGAGGCAAGAAAACATTCAGTACTTC.

CDR3 sequence: CASSQGGQGAYEQFF. The CDR3 DNA is TGCGCCAGCAGCCAGGGGGGACAGGGGGCCTATGAGCAGTTCTTC. V gene TRBV4-1 combines with J gene TRBJ2-1, with 12 bases that match TRBD1. CDR3 size: 15 residues. J was trimmed by 8 bases and V by 3 bases; bases with no gene match: 5. Germline V gene lookup returns CDR1 MGHRA and CDR2 YSYEKL.

This sequence joins TRBV11-2 and TRBJ1-1; no reliable D call. The CDR3 covers 15 residues. The germline CDR1 and CDR2 sequences are SGHAT and FQNNGV. Trimming removed 5 bases from V and 5 bases from J, with 18 bases in between. The CDR3 protein is CASSLHSGRATEAFF. CDR3 bases: TGTGCCAGCAGCCTCCATTCGGGGAGAGCAACTGAAGCTTTCTTT.

There are a few counts of this clone. This rearrangement joins TRBV5-1 to TRBJ2-7; 9 bases are shared with TRBD1. The CDR3 runs 15 residues. The germline CDR1 and CDR2 sequences are SGHRS and YFSETQ. The ends lost 2 bases at V and 0 bases at J; junction bases unmatched: 3. The CDR3 DNA reads TGCGCCAGCAGCTTTGACAGGGGGGACTCCTACGAGCAGTACTTC. This sequence encodes CASSFDRGDSYEQYF.

The V gene is TRBV19, the J gene TRBJ1-2, with D perhaps matching TRBD1 (5 bases). V shed 7 bases and J shed 4 bases, with 16 bases lying between them. CDR3 length equals 14 residues. Germline V gene lookup returns CDR1 LNHDA and CDR2 SQIVND (reference sequence). The CDR3, as DNA: TGTGCCAGTAAGGCGCAGGGAGGGCTCTATGGCTACACCTTC. It encodes CASKAQGGLYGYTF.

There are a few counts of this clone. J is TRBJ1-1 and V is TRBV7-3; weak D call: TRBD1 (5 bases). The CDR3 covers 15 residues. Trimming removed 1 base from V and 4 bases from J, with 13 bases in between. CDR1 is SGHTA and CDR2 is FQGTGA in the germline V gene. The CDR3 sequence: CASSLIPGSGTEAFF. CDR3 sequence (DNA): TGTGCCAGCAGCTTAATCCCAGGGTCTGGCACTGAAGCTTTCTTT.

This clone was observed a handful of times. The chain recombines TRBV10-3 with TRBJ2-7; D is possibly TRBD2 (6 bases). V lost 10 bases and J lost 7, with 20 bases in between. In germline, CDR1 is ENHRY, CDR2 SYGVKD. The CDR3 has 13 residues. CDR3 nucleotides: TGTGCCACCACCAGGGTCCAGGCGGGGGAGCAGTACTTC. It encodes CATTRVQAGEQYF.

This clone was observed at least ten times. The chain carries TRBV14 and TRBJ1-6, with D possibly TRBD1 on 5 matching bases. The ends were cut back, 2 bases at V and 10 bases at J, with 9 bases in the middle. This CDR3 region has 13 residues. Germline CDR1 reads SGHDN; CDR2 reads FVKESK. The CDR3 DNA reads TGTGCCAGCAGCCAACCAGGGAACTCACCCCTCCACTTT. Encoded protein: CASSQPGNSPLHF.

J is TRBJ1-1 and V is TRBV15; D is uncertain. The V end was cut by 4 bases, the J end by 10 bases, with 19 bases between. The CDR3 length is 14 residues. Per germline, CDR1 LNHNV and CDR2 YYDKDF (reference sequence). The CDR3 nucleotides are TGTGCCACCAGCACCGCCGGAGGACTGGCTGGAGCTTTCTTT. It translates to CATSTAGGLAGAFF.

Only a few counts were recorded for this clone. The chain couples TRBV7-2 to TRBJ2-3; 14 bases line up with TRBD2. The CDR3 is 17 residues long. V lost 7 bases, J lost 4 bases, and 10 bases stayed unmatched. Germline loops: CDR1 SGHTA, CDR2 FQGNSA. CDR3 nucleotides: TGTGCCAGCACCCTAATACGACTAGCGGGAGGGCCAGATACGCAGTATTTT. This translates into CASTLIRLAGGPDTQYF.

J is TRBJ1-2 and V is TRBV5-6; maybe TRBD1 (5 bases). Germline V CDR1 and CDR2: SGHDT, YYEEEE. V lost 6 bases to trimming and J lost 5 bases, with 23 bases between them. The CDR3 runs to 16 residues. The CDR3: CASTRTSRIQGYGYTF. Written as DNA, the CDR3 is TGTGCCAGCACCCGAACCTCCCGCATCCAGGGTTATGGCTACACCTTC.

This clone was detected a few times. This chain connects TRBV19 to TRBJ2-4; D gene unclear. V lost 5 bases and J lost 0, with 11 bases in between. Per the germline V gene, CDR1 is LNHDA and CDR2 is SQIVND (reference sequence). The CDR3 is 15 residues long. CDR3 amino acids: CASSGTAIAKNIQYF. Written as DNA, the CDR3 is TGTGCCAGTAGTGGTACAGCCATAGCCAAAAACATTCAGTACTTC.

With regard to this clone: The sample contains more than one DNA sequence encoding this CDR3. The gene calls are TRBV5-1 and TRBJ2-3, with 10 bases lining up with TRBD1. Looked up from germline, CDR1 is SGHRS and CDR2 is YFSETQ. After removal of 2 bases from V and 3 bases from J, the junction contained 3 bases not matched to a gene. This CDR3 is 15 amino acids long. The CDR3 nucleotides are TGCGCCAGCAGCTTAGGACAGGGGGGTACAGATACGCAGTATTTT. This sequence encodes CASSLGQGGTDTQYF.

This chain connects TRBV7-6 to TRBJ2-6; a possible D gene is TRBD2 (5 bases). Germline lookup yields CDR1 SGHVS and CDR2 FNYEAQ. The CDR3 extends over 17 amino acids. V lost 3 bases and J lost 4, with 16 bases in between. CDR3 sequence (DNA): TGTGCCAGCAGCTTGGAGGTGGCCTCCCACGGGGCCAACGTCCTGACTTTC. Translation gives CASSLEVASHGANVLTF.